This T cell receptor beta chain was found in a study of cytomegalovirus exposure and HLA in healthy donors. In the PCR, 60 Vbeta and 13 Jbeta primers were used. Sequenced by immunoSEQ multiplex PCR; TCRdb stores in-frame clones only, minus some. Its table lists 38,000 or so clones. The V gene end was trimmed by 3 bases and the J gene end by 4 bases; junction bases not matched to a gene: 11. This CDR3 region has 16 residues. The germline V gene encodes CDR1 MDHEN and CDR2 SYDVKM. The specimen was PBMCs. The rearrangement links TRBV28 to TRBJ2-7; 8 nucleotides align to TRBD1. The TCR sequence derives from a man aged 40-50 years in good health and CMV-seropositive. CDR3: CASSFVSRGLPYEQYF. In DNA, the CDR3 is TGTGCCAGCAGTTTCGTAAGCAGGGGGCTTCCTTACGAGCAGTACTTC.